The 17 T cell receptor beta chains reported below all come from one sample, sequenced in a study of radiotherapy plus CTLA-4 blockade in lung cancer. Assay used: immunoSEQ multiplex PCR; TCRdb lists only in-frame clones, some missing. The sample includes roughly 130,000 clones, about nine tenths seen only once; the top ten take roughly 7%. The sequencing used peripheral blood, collected from a patient treated with radiotherapy plus ipilimumab. The receptors come from a human donor with non-small cell lung cancer that progressed on radiotherapy plus ipilimumab.

The count of this clone is one. The gene calls are TRBV11-3 and TRBJ2-1; D gene unclear. Trimming removed 5 bases from V and 2 bases from J, with 13 bases in between. Per the germline V gene, CDR1 is SGHNT and CDR2 is YENEEA. CDR3 length: 15 residues. Here the CDR3 reads CASSPGPNAYNEQFF. In DNA form, the CDR3 reads TGTGCCAGCAGCCCAGGTCCGAATGCCTACAATGAGCAGTTCTTC.

The chain uses TRBV12-5 and TRBJ1-3; TRBD1 matches at 9 bases. The V gene's germline CDR1 is LGHNT and CDR2 FRNRAP. CDR3 length equals 14 residues. V trimming: 6 bases; J trimming: 3 bases; junction bases outside the gene matches: 3. Written as DNA, the CDR3 is TGTGCTAGTGGCCGGGACAGGGATGGAAACACCATATATTTT. Translating it yields CASGRDRDGNTIYF.

The chain couples TRBV25-1 to TRBJ1-1; 8 bases match TRBD1. This CDR3 region has 15 residues. The V segment lost 1 base and the J segment 4 bases; nucleotides outside the gene matches: 5. Germline V lookup: CDR1 MGHDK, CDR2 SYGVNS. The CDR3 protein is CASSESTGGGTEAFF. CDR3 DNA sequence: TGTGCCAGCAGTGAATCAACAGGGGGAGGCACTGAAGCTTTCTTT.

The gene calls are TRBV28 and TRBJ1-2, with D possibly being TRBD1 (6 bases). Germline V gene lookup returns CDR1 MDHEN and CDR2 SYDVKM. The ends were cut back, 2 bases at V and 8 bases at J, with 15 bases in the middle. CDR3 length: 14 residues. For the CDR3, the DNA is TGTGCCAGCAGTTTAACCTCAGGGGCCGAAGGCTACACCTTC. This translates into CASSLTSGAEGYTF.

CDR3 nucleotide sequence: TGTGCCAGCAGTCAACAGGGGTCATCCAATCAGCCCCAGCATTTT. Amino acid sequence: CASSQQGSSNQPQHF. This sequence joins TRBV6-1 and TRBJ1-5; 7 nucleotides line up with TRBD1. CDR3 length: 15 residues. Germline V gene lookup returns CDR1 MNHNS and CDR2 SASEGT. V gave up 5 bases and J gave up 3 bases; unmatched junction bases: 7.

Only one count was recorded for this clone. The gene calls are TRBV19 and TRBJ1-1; 7 nucleotides match TRBD1. Germline V gives CDR1 LNHDA, CDR2 SQIVND (reference sequence). The CDR3 sequence is 15 residues long. V was pared by 1 base and J by 3 bases, with 5 bases of the junction left unmatched. CDR3 DNA sequence: TGTGCCAGTAGTATAGGGGCAGGGGGTCACACTGAAGCTTTCTTT. Protein sequence: CASSIGAGGHTEAFF.

The chain employs TRBV4-1 and TRBJ2-1; 8 bases line up with TRBD2. Germline CDR1 is MGHRA and CDR2 is YSYEKL. The CDR3 length is 16 residues. The V gene end was trimmed by 1 base and the J gene end by 0 bases; junction bases not matched to a gene: 2. The CDR3 region has the DNA TGCGCCAGCAGCCAAGCGCGGGAGGCCTCCTACAATGAGCAGTTCTTC. Residues: CASSQAREASYNEQFF.

The chain has TRBV4-2 and TRBJ2-7; D may be TRBD2 (5 bases). The V gene lost 0 bases and the J gene lost 4 bases, with 16 bases spanning the gap. The CDR3 is 16 residues long. Germline CDR1 and CDR2: LGHNA and YNFKEQ. The CDR3 loop reads CASSQDLGGLGYEQYF. CDR3 bases: TGTGCCAGCAGCCAAGATCTCGGCGGACTTGGGTACGAGCAGTACTTC.

This chain connects TRBV10-3 to TRBJ1-2, with D unresolved. V dropped 0 bases and J dropped 9 bases, with 8 bases sitting between them. The CDR3 contains 12 residues. Germline V CDR1 and CDR2: ENHRY, SYGVKD. CDR3 residues: CAISESARSYTF. In nucleotides, the CDR3 is TGTGCCATCAGTGAGTCCGCGCGAAGCTACACCTTC.

V gene TRBV10-2 combines with J gene TRBJ1-1; 7 bases agree with TRBD1. The CDR3 length is 14 residues. The germline V gene encodes CDR1 WSHSY and CDR2 SAAADI. V dropped 4 bases and J dropped 5; count of bases not matched to a gene: 7. The DNA for the CDR3 is TGCGCCAGCAGTGGGCAGACAGGGTTAACTGAAGCTTTCTTT. Its protein is CASSGQTGLTEAFF.

The V call is TRBV10-3, the J call TRBJ1-3; D is uncertain. Per germline, CDR1 ENHRY and CDR2 SYGVKD. V was pared by 6 bases and J by 7 bases, with 13 bases between. The CDR3 contains 13 residues. In nucleotides, the CDR3 is TGTGCCATCAGCCCCTCGGTCGGTAACACCATATATTTT. This encodes CAISPSVGNTIYF.

This clone was seen a single time. J is TRBJ1-1 and V is TRBV29-1; D uncertain. The CDR3 runs 11 residues. Trimming cost V 7 bases and J 6 bases, with 12 bases left between them. The V gene's germline CDR1 is SQVTM and CDR2 ANQGSEA. Written as DNA, the CDR3 is TGCAGCGCCGGTGGGGTGGCTGAAGCTTTCTTT. This gives the protein CSAGGVAEAFF.

V and J are TRBV7-8 and TRBJ2-1; D is ambiguous. V dropped 1 base and J dropped 9 bases, with 10 bases sitting between them. The CDR3 contains 13 residues. Germline CDR1 reads SGHVS; CDR2 reads FQNEAQ. The CDR3 DNA sequence: TGTGCCAGCAGCTTAGGGGCAGCCACTGAGCAGTTCTTC. As protein: CASSLGAATEQFF.

The CDR3 loop is CASSPGLLNRKYF. The CDR3 nucleotides read TGCGCCAGCAGCCCGGGACTCCTTAATCGGAAGTACTTC. V gene TRBV5-1 combines with J gene TRBJ2-7; perhaps TRBD2 as D (6 bases). Germline V gene data show CDR1 as SGHRS and CDR2 as YFSETQ. The length of the CDR3 is 13 residues. V was clipped by 4 bases and J by 11 bases, with 19 bases between them.

This clone was recorded a few times. The CDR3 reads CASSVGTGSGNTIYF. The CDR3 DNA sequence: TGTGCCAGCAGCGTTGGGACAGGCAGTGGAAACACCATATATTTT. V gene TRBV9 combines with J gene TRBJ1-3; 8 nucleotides align to TRBD1. This CDR3 contains 15 residues. The V gene end was trimmed by 2 bases and the J gene end by 3 bases; junction bases not matched to a gene: 4. Germline V gene lookup returns CDR1 SGDLS and CDR2 YYNGEE.

The chain links TRBV5-1 to TRBJ1-5; D remains unclear. The CDR3 runs to 14 residues. Germline lookup yields CDR1 SGHRS and CDR2 YFSETQ. Trimming removed 4 bases from V and 7 bases from J, with 15 bases in between. CDR3 in amino acids: CASSPSGSKQPQHF. The CDR3, as DNA: TGCGCCAGCAGCCCCAGCGGGTCGAAGCAGCCCCAGCATTTT.

This clone was counted once. The chain couples TRBV27 to TRBJ2-5; D remains ambiguous. V lost 1 base to trimming and J lost 5 bases, with 11 bases between them. CDR1 and CDR2 from the germline V gene are MNHEY and SMNVEV (reference sequence). The CDR3 contains 14 residues. This chain's CDR3 is CASSLWSNPETQYF. The CDR3 DNA reads as TGTGCCAGCAGTTTATGGTCGAACCCGGAGACCCAGTACTTC.